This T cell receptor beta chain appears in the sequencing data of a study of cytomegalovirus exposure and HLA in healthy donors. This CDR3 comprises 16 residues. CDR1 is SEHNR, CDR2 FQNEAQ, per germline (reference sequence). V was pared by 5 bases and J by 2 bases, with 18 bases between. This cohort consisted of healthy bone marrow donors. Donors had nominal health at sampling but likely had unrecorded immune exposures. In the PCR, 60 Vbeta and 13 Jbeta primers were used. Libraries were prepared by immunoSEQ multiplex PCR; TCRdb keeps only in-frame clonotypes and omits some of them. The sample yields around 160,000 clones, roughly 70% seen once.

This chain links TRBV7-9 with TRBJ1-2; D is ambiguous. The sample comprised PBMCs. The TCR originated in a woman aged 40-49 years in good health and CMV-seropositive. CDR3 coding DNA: TGTGCCAGCAGCCGAATCCCCGGGGAGGAGAACTATGGCTACACCTTC. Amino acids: CASSRIPGEENYGYTF.